The 10 T cell receptor beta chains presented below share a single source sample, sequenced in a study of naive and memory T cell subsets. TCR cDNA received a 3' ligated oligonucleotide that carried a UMI. Four PCR rounds used nested alpha and beta constant region primers plus the SP2 primer. From the 5' RACE reads, TCRdb called clonotypes with MiXCR, one entry per CDR3 protein. The table lists 56,000 or so distinct CDR3 sequences, 6% to 8% of them singletons, with 9% to 10% in the top ten. These receptors originate from a female donor in good health.

The chain uses TRBV6-2 or TRBV6-3 and TRBJ2-7; D not certain. CDR1 is MNHEY and CDR2 is SVGEGT in the germline V gene. The ends were cut back, 0 bases at V and 3 bases at J, with 9 bases in the middle. CDR3 length: 14 residues. The CDR3 loop is CASSYSSSFYEQYF. In DNA form, the CDR3 reads TGTGCCAGCAGTTACTCCTCCTCTTTCTACGAGCAGTACTTC.

This clonotype was detected many times. The chain couples TRBV6-6 to TRBJ1-5; the D gene is possibly TRBD1 (5 bases). CDR1 is MNHNY and CDR2 is SVGAGI in the germline V gene (reference sequence). The CDR3 totals 16 residues. V was cut by 6 bases and J by 1 base, with 16 bases left in between. The CDR3 bases are TGTGCCAGCAGATCAATCAGGGAAAGGAGCAATCAGCCCCAGCATTTT. Translating gives CASRSIRERSNQPQHF.

This clonotype was counted many times. The gene calls are TRBV6-2 or TRBV6-3 and TRBJ1-1, with 9 nucleotides matching TRBD1. Germline CDR1 and CDR2: MNHEY and SVGEGT. The CDR3 covers 15 residues. Unmatched junction bases numbered 9, after V lost 5 bases and J lost 5 bases. Here the CDR3 DNA reads TGTGCCAGCAGTGACGCCGGGACAGGGAAAACTGAAGCTTTCTTT. Its translation is CASSDAGTGKTEAFF.

This sequence joins TRBV12-3 or TRBV12-4 and TRBJ1-5; possible D gene TRBD1, 6 bases. CDR3 length: 15 residues. Trimming removed 5 bases from V and 2 bases from J, with 13 bases in between. The CDR3 loop is CASSTGNKGNQPQHF. Here the CDR3 DNA reads TGTGCCAGCAGTACAGGGAATAAGGGCAATCAGCCCCAGCATTTT.

This clonotype has at least ten counts. The CDR3 sequence is CASSVQGLRAQHF. The CDR3 DNA follows: TGTGCCAGCAGTGTACAGGGTTTAAGAGCCCAGCATTTT. This rearrangement joins TRBV2 to TRBJ1-5, with D maybe TRBD1 (6 bases). V was shortened by 4 bases and J by 11 bases, with 15 bases between the two germline ends. The germline V gene has CDR1 SNHLY and CDR2 FYNNEI. CDR3 length equals 13 residues.

V and J are TRBV7-9 and TRBJ2-5; D is unresolved. Germline V gene lookup returns CDR1 SEHNR and CDR2 FQNEAQ (reference sequence). There are 14 residues in the CDR3. The V end lost 7 bases, the J end lost 7 bases, and 19 bases lay between the germline ends. The CDR3 protein is CASTSGGVRVTQYF. Here the CDR3 DNA reads TGTGCCAGCACCTCCGGCGGTGTTCGGGTGACCCAGTACTTC.

J is TRBJ2-7 and V is TRBV12-3 or TRBV12-4; TRBD2 is a possible D gene (5 bases). V lost 6 bases to trimming and J lost 2 bases, with 23 bases between them. The CDR3 totals 17 residues. The CDR3 reads CASSPRFSETTPYEQYF. DNA of the CDR3: TGTGCCAGCAGCCCCCGATTTTCCGAGACTACCCCCTACGAGCAGTACTTC.

This clonotype was detected ten times or more. The rearrangement joins TRBV28 to TRBJ2-2; TRBD1 matches at 11 bases. Germline V lookup: CDR1 MDHEN, CDR2 SYDVKM. The CDR3 totals 16 residues. With 5 bases clipped from V and 6 bases from J, the junction kept 8 bases outside the gene matches. Written as DNA, the CDR3 is TGTGCCAGCAGTCTCCCGGGACAGGGGGTACCCGGGGAGCTGTTTTTT. Its translation is CASSLPGQGVPGELFF.

This clonotype was recorded many times. The genes are TRBV12-3 or TRBV12-4 and TRBJ2-3; 8 bases align to TRBD2. The CDR3 extends over 16 amino acids. V gave up 3 bases and J gave up 2 bases; unmatched junction bases: 7. CDR3 residues: CASSFQAGVATDTQYF. DNA for the CDR3: TGTGCCAGCAGTTTCCAAGCGGGGGTCGCCACAGATACGCAGTATTTT.

The table lists this clonotype with a few counts. The chain carries TRBV5-4 and TRBJ2-5, with D perhaps assigned TRBD1 or TRBD2 (6 bases each). Germline CDR1 reads SGHNT; CDR2 reads YYREEE (reference sequence). Trimming removed 3 bases from V and 5 bases from J, with 17 bases in between. The CDR3 consists of 15 residues. In DNA, the CDR3 is TGTGCCAGCAGCTGGGACTCCGGGACAAGGGAGACCCAGTACTTC. The encoded protein is CASSWDSGTRETQYF. Complete variable domain (other parts from reference TRBV5-4 and TRBJ2-5): ETGVTQSPTHLIKTRGQQVTLRCSSQSGHNTVSWYQQALGQGPQFIFQYYREEENGRGNFPPRFSGLQFPNYSSELNVNALELDDSALYLCASSWDSGTRETQYFGPGTRLLVL.